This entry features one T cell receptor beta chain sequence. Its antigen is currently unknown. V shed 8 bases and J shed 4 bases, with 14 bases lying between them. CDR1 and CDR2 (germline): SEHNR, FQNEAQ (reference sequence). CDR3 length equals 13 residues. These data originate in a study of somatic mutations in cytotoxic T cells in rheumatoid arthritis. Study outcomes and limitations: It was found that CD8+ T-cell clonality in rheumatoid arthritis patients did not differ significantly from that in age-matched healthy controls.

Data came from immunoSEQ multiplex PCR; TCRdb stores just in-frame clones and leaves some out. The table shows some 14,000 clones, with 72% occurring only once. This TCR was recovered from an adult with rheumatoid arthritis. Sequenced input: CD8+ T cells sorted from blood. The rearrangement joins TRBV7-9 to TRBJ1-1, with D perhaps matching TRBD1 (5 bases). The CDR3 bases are TGTGCCAGCGGTTTGGGGGAGGGCACTGAAGCTTTCTTT. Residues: CASGLGEGTEAFF.